This TCR beta chain came from a study of identical twins. Study results and limitations: Among beta out-of-frame sequences, excess sharing between twins appeared weaker. Interpretation of the results relied on cross-sectional statistical analysis and not on following the same donors.

In germline, CDR1 is DFQATT, CDR2 SNEGSKA (reference sequence). This CDR3 comprises 14 residues. V lost 0 bases and J lost 6, with 15 bases in between. Via MiXCR, TCRdb re-called the 5' RACE reads, giving one row per CDR3 protein. The sample contains about 690,000 distinct CDR3 sequences, 21% of which appear only once. This clonotype was observed a handful of times. Its antigen is not known. These data were likewise used in another study, on T cells expressing NK-cell markers. That work contributes: It was from sorted CD3+CD56+NKG2C+, CD3+CD56+NKG2C- and CD3+CD56-NKG2C+ T cells that TCR beta repertoires came. Sequenced donors, eight in total, included seven who were HCMV-seropositive and one who was seronegative.

The chain recombines TRBV20-1 with TRBJ2-7; D gene unclear. This receptor was taken from a woman under 30 in good health. The sequenced material came from PBMCs. The CDR3 region has the DNA TGCAGTGCTAGAGATGTAATAAAACCCGTCGAGCAGTACTTC. Translation: CSARDVIKPVEQYF.